These T cell receptor beta chains were read from a single sample in a study of beta chain features in type 1 diabetes. Sequencing used immunoSEQ multiplex PCR; TCRdb keeps in-frame clones, though not all of them. The profile shows about 620,000 clones, about 16% of them singletons. The sequenced sample was naive CD4+ T cells from blood. Receptors originate from a man between 18 and 29 years old in good health. The CDR3 runs from the conserved cysteine through the conserved F or W. Each record gives: clone size, V gene, D gene, CDR3 protein. D genes are given only for firm matches. Rows give clone size only sometimes, using once, few, many, or a class for an expanded clone.

.,TRBV5-4,.,CASSYTSNIQYF
few,TRBV27,.,CASSLIRGLVNEKLFF
.,TRBV6-5,.,CASRLLDTQYF
few,TRBV2,TRBD1,CATTGDPNEKLFF
.,TRBV7-9,TRBD1,CASSGGQAKPTYEQYF
.,TRBV9,TRBD2,CASSYRAGVRYNEQFF
.,TRBV12-5,.,CASGLSQGTEAFF
few,TRBV4-1,TRBD1,CASSLRGLNTEAFF
few,TRBV7-3,.,CASSLTGWGGQPQHF
few,TRBV28,.,CASTVGQETQYF
.,TRBV4-3,TRBD2,CASSRKAGGPGETQYF
few,TRBV28,TRBD2,CASSPTSGSPYEQYF
few,TRBV15,.,CATSRGGRIGRGFEQYF
.,TRBV9,.,CASSVAVNYEQYF
.,TRBV7-2,TRBD2,CASHPGGGGSPGELFF
.,TRBV5-1,.,CASSHRLRDEQFF
few,TRBV28,.,CASSYNTRNGGQYF
.,TRBV19,.,CASSIDRILAKNIQYF
few,TRBV6-6,.,CASGGTDYGYTF
.,TRBV9,.,CASSASTENYGYTF
few,TRBV7-3,TRBD2,CASSLRPRLAGGPGSYNEQFF
.,TRBV5-1,TRBD1,CASSLQGPRGEAFF
few,TRBV7-2,.,CASSLAPQGTKNIQYF
.,TRBV19,.,CASSIGAAKINSPLHF
few,TRBV11-2,.,CASSLVSGGIETQYF
few,TRBV4-1,.,CASSQDHFKGRQLAISTDTQYF
few,TRBV7-8,.,CATHLPDGANVLTF
few,TRBV18,.,CASSLRFSEAFF
few,TRBV5-1,.,CASSLAGDYYNEQFF
few,TRBV7-6,.,CASSFRPLNEKLFF
few,TRBV19,.,CASSIVSQRGYGYTF
few,TRBV18,.,CASSPRTSTDTQYF
few,TRBV10-3,TRBD2,CAISTTSGSYEQYF
few,TRBV19,TRBD1,CASSIGTGTGVLAKNIQYF
.,TRBV5-4,.,CASSPQGGSPGELFF
.,TRBV5-5,.,CASSLGPLSYEQYF
few,TRBV10-3,TRBD2,CAISPLAGGPQFF
once,TRBV9,.,CVSSVAPNTGELFF
.,TRBV18,.,CASSPQRAVNEQFF
few,TRBV29-1,.,CSAERGGYGYTF
.,TRBV2,TRBD1,CASSDEDRGSDTQYF
few,TRBV7-9,.,CASSSGQKPIGYTF
few,TRBV30,.,CAWTRGRPGTYNEQFF
.,TRBV10-3,TRBD1,CAISKQGGNTIYF
few,TRBV25-1,TRBD1,CASSEGQGNPTSTDTQYF
.,TRBV18,TRBD1,CASSHGQGSGYTF
.,TRBV10-3,.,CAISESEGPYEQYF
.,TRBV18,.,CASSPSGANYGYTF
.,TRBV7-7,.,CASSLAVGVDTQYF
.,TRBV11-1,TRBD2,CASRRTSSGLDVNF
.,TRBV28,.,CASSEGGGYEQYF
.,TRBV7-3,TRBD1,CASSLGTGANYGYTF
few,TRBV30,.,CAWRVGIDSPLHF